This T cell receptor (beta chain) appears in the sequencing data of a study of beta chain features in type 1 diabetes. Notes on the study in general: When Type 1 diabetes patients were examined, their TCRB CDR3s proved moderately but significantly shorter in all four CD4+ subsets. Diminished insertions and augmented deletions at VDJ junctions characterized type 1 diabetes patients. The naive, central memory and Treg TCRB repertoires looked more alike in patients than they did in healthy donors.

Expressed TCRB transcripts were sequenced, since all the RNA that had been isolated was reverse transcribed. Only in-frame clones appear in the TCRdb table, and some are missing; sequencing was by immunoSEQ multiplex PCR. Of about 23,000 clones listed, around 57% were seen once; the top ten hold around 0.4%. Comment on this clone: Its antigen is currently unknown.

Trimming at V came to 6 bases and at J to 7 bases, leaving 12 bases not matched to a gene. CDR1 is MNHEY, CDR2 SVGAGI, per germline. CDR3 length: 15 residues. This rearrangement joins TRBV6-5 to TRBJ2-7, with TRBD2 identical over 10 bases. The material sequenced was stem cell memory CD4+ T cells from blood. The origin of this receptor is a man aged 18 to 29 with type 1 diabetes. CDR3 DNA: TGTGCCAGCAGCGACGGACTAGCGGAGGCTGGGGAGCAGTACTTC. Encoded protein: CASSDGLAEAGEQYF.